This T cell receptor beta chain stems from a study of blood T cell repertoires in COVID-19. Study overall: PBMCs, B-cell-depleted T cells, or T cells provided the cDNA or gDNA that made up the material.

Adults between roughly 18 and 89 years of age took part from some 25 US areas. Symptom resolution, clearance, or two negative PCRs marked the recovered donors of Cohort 3. Authors' data handling: Reference gene primer amplification in the assay estimated nucleated cell counts. Libraries were prepared by immunoSEQ multiplex PCR; TCRdb keeps only in-frame clonotypes and omits some of them. V and J calls and clone size come straight from that table; D and trimming were deduced from the DNA. The sample yields roughly 240,000 clones, roughly 83% seen once. The receptor comes from a woman aged 45-59 years who had recovered from COVID-19. Sequencing used PBMCs or T cells enriched from blood (not recorded which).

For the CDR3, the DNA is TGCGCCAGCAGCTTGGCCGTCTCGGGCACAGATACGCAGTATTTT. It translates to CASSLAVSGTDTQYF. The chain is built from TRBV5-1 and TRBJ2-3; D gene uncertain. Germline CDR1 and CDR2: SGHRS and YFSETQ. V lost 0 bases, J lost 1 base, and 9 bases lay in between. The CDR3 runs to 15 residues.